A single sample is the source of the 30 T cell receptor beta chains below, sequenced in a study of regulatory T cells in long-lasting Graves disease. CDR3 regions were amplified by Arm-PCR using iRepertoire HTBI primers to build TCR beta libraries. One entry per CDR3 protein results from TCRdb running MiXCR on the multiplex PCR reads. The sample contains approximately 350,000 distinct CDR3 sequences, 23% of which appear only once. Indicated time point: persistent/refractory GD, antithyroid drugs over 5 years with positive TRAb. After RNA was extracted from PBMCs, the TCR library was made from it. Sequences were derived from peripheral blood mononuclear cells (PBMCs), sampled when the disease was refractory, from a patient treated with antithyroid drugs. All receptors derive from a woman aged 40-49 years with Graves disease.

This clonotype was seen a few times. The chain joins TRBV6-1 to TRBJ1-5, with no clear D. This CDR3 comprises 16 residues. Germline V gene data show CDR1 as MNHNS and CDR2 as SASEGT. Trimming removed 7 bases from V and 2 bases from J, with 18 bases in between. The chain's CDR3 is CASIREIIYGNQPQHF. CDR3 nucleotide sequence: TGTGCCAGCATCCGGGAGATTATATACGGCAATCAGCCCCAGCATTTT.

There are a few counts of this clonotype. The chain couples TRBV7-2 to TRBJ1-5; perhaps TRBD1 as D (5 bases). Trimming stripped 1 base from V and 1 base from J, with 8 bases between. CDR3 length equals 15 residues. Germline CDR1 SGHTA, CDR2 FQGNSA. The DNA of the CDR3 is TGTGCCAGCAGCTTAGAGTGGGGGAGCAATCAGCCCCAGCATTTT. Translated, it gives CASSLEWGSNQPQHF.

This clonotype was detected a few times. The V and J genes are TRBV28 and TRBJ2-6; D remains unclear. The germline V and J ends were trimmed by 1 base and 3 bases, with 19 bases remaining between them. Germline CDR1 and CDR2: MDHEN and SYDVKM. This CDR3 region has 19 residues. CDR3 in DNA: TGTGCCAGCAGTTTATTTCCAGGCGGTACGTTGTTTGGGGCCAACGTCCTGACTTTC. Its translation is CASSLFPGGTLFGANVLTF.

This clonotype has ten or more counts. V is TRBV7-9 and J is TRBJ1-1, with 7 bases aligning to TRBD1. CDR3 length equals 16 residues. The germline CDR1 and CDR2 sequences are SEHNR and FQNEAQ (reference sequence). The trim removed 4 bases at V and 6 bases at J, leaving 14 bases unmatched. The CDR3 DNA reads TGTGCCAGCAGCTCTCCGAGACAGGGATCCAGGCCTGAAGCTTTCTTT. This encodes CASSSPRQGSRPEAFF.

In this sample, this clonotype turned up a few times. The genes are TRBV7-3 and TRBJ2-2; 12 nucleotides agree with TRBD2. Germline CDR1 reads SGHTA; CDR2 reads FQGTGA. The CDR3 contains 18 residues. The J segment lost 7 bases and the V segment lost 5 bases, leaving 14 bases of the junction unmatched. This CDR3 is CASSGPSGRAGGVGELFF. As DNA, the CDR3 is TGTGCCAGCAGCGGTCCTAGCGGGAGGGCCGGCGGGGTCGGGGAGCTGTTTTTT. The full variable domain, with the rest looked up from reference TRBV7-3 and TRBJ2-2, is GAGVSQTPSNKVTEKGKYVELRCDPISGHTALYWYRQSLGQGPEFLIYFQGTGAADDSGLPNDRFFAVRPEGSVSTLKIQRTERGDSAVYLCASSGPSGRAGGVGELFFGEGSRLTVL.

This clonotype was found many times. V gene TRBV28 combines with J gene TRBJ1-4, with D possibly TRBD1 on 5 matching bases. CDR3 length: 14 amino acids. V was shortened by 1 base and J by 17 bases, with 20 bases between the two germline ends. Germline V CDR1 and CDR2: MDHEN, SYDVKM. CDR3 coding DNA: TGTGCCAGCAGTTTATTGGAGTCGGGGGGACTTACCTTTTTT. It yields the protein CASSLLESGGLTFF.

This clonotype has a count of ten or more. The chain couples TRBV6-1 to TRBJ2-7; 9 bases are shared with TRBD1. Per germline, CDR1 MNHNS and CDR2 SASEGT. J lost 0 bases, V lost 6 bases, and 6 bases had no gene match. The CDR3 spans 15 residues. CDR3 nucleotides: TGTGCCAGCAGGCCCCGGGACAGGGTCTCCTACGAGCAGTACTTC. Translated: CASRPRDRVSYEQYF.

This clonotype appeared many times. V and J are TRBV5-6 and TRBJ2-5, with 12 bases that match TRBD2. CDR1 is SGHDT and CDR2 is YYEEEE in the germline V gene. With 3 bases clipped from V and 0 bases from J, the junction kept 3 bases outside the gene matches. The CDR3 has 16 amino acids. For the CDR3, the DNA is TGTGCCAGCAGCTCGGGACTAGCGGGCTACCAAGAGACCCAGTACTTC. This gives the protein CASSSGLAGYQETQYF.

This clonotype was recorded many times. This rearrangement joins TRBV28 to TRBJ1-2; no definite D call. CDR3 length: 13 amino acids. Trimming removed 0 bases from V and 5 bases from J, with 7 bases in between. The germline gives CDR1 MDHEN, CDR2 SYDVKM. The CDR3 protein is CASSLWGMYGYTF. CDR3 coding DNA: TGTGCCAGCAGTTTATGGGGGATGTATGGCTACACCTTC.

The gene calls are TRBV14 and TRBJ2-5; the D gene is possibly TRBD2 (5 bases). Trimming took 8 bases from V and 5 from J, leaving 24 bases between them. Looked up from germline, CDR1 is SGHDN and CDR2 is FVKESK. The CDR3 has 16 residues. The CDR3 nucleotides read TGTGCCAGCTCACCACCGGGGTCAGTCAAGGAGGAGACCCAGTACTTC. It yields the protein CASSPPGSVKEETQYF.

Ten or more counts support this clonotype. This CDR3 is missing its conserved last phenylalanine or tryptophan, likely due to a read error. No DNA is shown, since the ends of the CDR3 on it are uncertain; the CDR3 is the one TCRdb lists. This chain links TRBV20-1 with TRBJ2-7; TRBD2 is taken as the D call from the table, unchecked against the DNA. The CDR3 is made up of 8 amino acids, end residues included. Germline V gene lookup returns CDR1 DFQATT and CDR2 SNEGSKA (reference sequence). The CDR3 sequence: CSASSGAI.

The sample holds a few counts of this clonotype. The chain combines TRBV19 with TRBJ2-7, with a tentative D call TRBD2 (5 bases). The V end was cut by 5 bases, the J end by 3 bases, with 11 bases between. The CDR3 covers 13 residues. The germline gives CDR1 LNHDA, CDR2 SQIVND (reference sequence). In DNA, the CDR3 is TGTGCCAGTAGTGAGGACTTCTACTACGAGCAGTACTTC. The encoded protein is CASSEDFYYEQYF.

In this sample, this clonotype turned up many times. This chain connects TRBV12-3 or TRBV12-4 to TRBJ1-6; D uncertain. The length of the CDR3 is 16 residues. The V end was cut by 3 bases, the J end by 6 bases, with 15 bases between. Here the CDR3 reads CASSFGRPNRNSPLHF. CDR3 sequence (DNA): TGTGCCAGCAGTTTCGGCAGGCCGAACCGTAATTCACCCCTCCACTTT.

The gene calls are TRBV6-1 and TRBJ2-3; D is undetermined. Germline assignment: CDR1 MNHNS and CDR2 SASEGT. V lost 0 bases and J 4 bases, leaving 8 bases between the germline ends. The CDR3 length is 14 residues. Here the CDR3 DNA reads TGTGCCAGCAGTGAAGCGCAACCGGCAGATACGCAGTATTTT. Its protein is CASSEAQPADTQYF.

The chain joins TRBV5-1 to TRBJ1-3; D is undetermined. Trimming removed 2 bases from V and 0 bases from J, with 12 bases in between. This CDR3 spans 16 amino acids. Per germline, CDR1 SGHRS and CDR2 YFSETQ. The CDR3 is CASSFRDLRSGNTIYF. The DNA of the CDR3 is TGCGCCAGCAGCTTTCGGGATTTGCGCTCTGGAAACACCATATATTTT.

This clonotype is a singleton in its sample. The chain joins TRBV2 to TRBJ2-3; D might be TRBD2 (5 bases). In germline, CDR1 is SNHLY, CDR2 FYNNEI. This CDR3 contains 15 residues. The V end was cut by 10 bases, the J end by 0 bases, with 17 bases between. The chain's CDR3 is CATPLEGSSTDTQYF. Here the CDR3 DNA reads TGTGCCACTCCCCTCGAGGGCTCTAGCACAGATACGCAGTATTTT.

In its sample, this clonotype was seen a few times. This chain links TRBV19 with TRBJ1-1, with 7 nucleotides matching TRBD1. The CDR3 covers 14 residues. CDR1 LNHDA and CDR2 SQIVND come from the germline V gene (reference sequence). Germline trimming cut 6 bases from V and 3 bases from J; bases unmatched to any gene: 7. The CDR3 coding sequence is TGTGCCAGTAGCGGACAGGCTGGGGACACTGAAGCTTTCTTT. Amino acids: CASSGQAGDTEAFF.

The genes are TRBV4-1 and TRBJ1-3; TRBD1 aligns across 7 bases. CDR1 is MGHRA, CDR2 YSYEKL, per germline. This CDR3 is 20 amino acids long. The junction had 18 bases not matched to a gene; V was cut back by 3 bases and J by 1 base. The chain's CDR3 is CASSHGRWTGPRVSGNTIYF. CDR3 nucleotide sequence: TGCGCCAGCAGCCATGGGCGGTGGACAGGCCCACGAGTATCTGGAAACACCATATATTTT.

In this sample, this clonotype turned up many times. This chain connects TRBV28 to TRBJ1-6; possible D gene TRBD1, 6 bases. CDR3 length equals 16 residues. From germline, CDR1 is MDHEN and CDR2 SYDVKM. Trimming stripped 6 bases from V and 13 bases from J, with 25 bases between. For the CDR3, the DNA is TGTGCCAGCAGCTGGGTACAGGGTGGCTTGAAGAGGCCCCTCCACTTT. Its protein is CASSWVQGGLKRPLHF.

The chain uses TRBV12-3 or TRBV12-4 and TRBJ2-1; possibly TRBD1 for D (5 bases). This CDR3 has 17 residues. V shed 5 bases and J shed 4 bases, with 21 bases lying between them. In DNA form, the CDR3 reads TGTGCCAGCAGTAGAAGAGATCGACAGCTCCTATACAATGAGCAGTTCTTC. Its protein product is CASSRRDRQLLYNEQFF.

Many counts were recorded for this clonotype. The chain is built from TRBV20-1 and TRBJ2-5; TRBD2 might be the D (6 bases). The CDR3 is 15 amino acids. Trimming cost V 2 bases and J 5 bases, with 18 bases left between them. The germline gives CDR1 DFQATT, CDR2 SNEGSKA (reference sequence). DNA of the CDR3: TGCAGTGCTAGACCCCGGGACTCAGGGAAGGAGACCCAGTACTTC. It encodes CSARPRDSGKETQYF.

In the case of this clonotype: A clone one base away is much larger, so this may be a read error. The chain is built from TRBV11-2 and TRBJ2-7; 10 bases match TRBD2. Trimming took 8 bases from V and 2 from J; bases not matched to a gene: 9. This CDR3 comprises 15 residues. Germline loops: CDR1 SGHAT, CDR2 FQNNGV. CDR3 region: CASGSQRGGAYEQYF. CDR3 sequence (DNA): TGTGCCAGCGGCTCCCAGCGGGGGGGTGCCTACGAGCAGTACTTC.

This clonotype was observed many times. This chain links TRBV28 with TRBJ2-7; 8 bases agree with TRBD1. V lost 6 bases to trimming and J lost 2 bases; unmatched junction nucleotides: 9. The length of the CDR3 is 15 residues. Germline V CDR1 and CDR2: MDHEN, SYDVKM. CDR3 sequence reads: CASSITGTGAYEQYF. DNA for the CDR3: TGTGCCAGCAGCATAACGGGGACAGGAGCCTACGAGCAGTACTTC.

The V gene is TRBV2, the J gene TRBJ2-5, with 7 bases aligning to TRBD1. The J segment lost 2 bases and the V segment lost 10 bases, leaving 10 bases of the junction unmatched. This CDR3 comprises 14 residues. Germline values: CDR1 SNHLY, CDR2 FYNNEI. The CDR3 region is CATSNPGGQETQYF. CDR3 nucleotides: TGTGCCACCAGCAACCCAGGGGGTCAAGAGACCCAGTACTTC.

This clonotype turned up a few times. V is TRBV10-2 and J is TRBJ2-5; D remains unclear. Between the trimmed V and J ends, which lost 4 bases and 3 bases, there was a span of 6 bases. Germline V gene data show CDR1 as WSHSY and CDR2 as SAAADI. The CDR3 totals 12 residues. The CDR3 DNA follows: TGCGCCAGCAGTGCGGCAGAAGAGACCCAGTACTTC. This sequence encodes CASSAAEETQYF.

This clonotype was picked up many times. The V gene is TRBV5-1, the J gene TRBJ1-4; 7 bases align to TRBD1. Germline V CDR1 and CDR2: SGHRS, YFSETQ. V gave up 2 bases and J gave up 5 bases; unmatched junction bases: 0. This CDR3 contains 13 residues. CDR3 DNA sequence: TGCGCCAGCAGCTTCAGGGGGAATGAAAAACTGTTTTTT. Amino acid sequence: CASSFRGNEKLFF.

The V gene is TRBV28, the J gene TRBJ2-1; 13 positions agree with TRBD2. The CDR3 totals 16 residues. The V and J ends lost 7 bases and 4 bases, in that order; junction bases with no gene match: 7. Germline V CDR1 and CDR2: MDHEN, SYDVKM. The CDR3 DNA is TGTGCCAGCACCCCGGGGACTAGCGGGGTTTACAATGAGCAGTTCTTC. It specifies CASTPGTSGVYNEQFF. Using reference TRBV28 and TRBJ2-1 for the parts outside the CDR3, the full variable domain is DVKVTQSSRYLVKRTGEKVFLECVQDMDHENMFWYRQDPGLGLRLIYFSYDVKMKEKGDIPEGYSVSREKKERFSLILESASTNQTSMYLCASTPGTSGVYNEQFFGPGTRLTVL.

This clonotype was recorded at least ten times. The rearrangement joins TRBV28 to TRBJ2-7, with D perhaps matching TRBD1 or TRBD2 (5 bases each). This CDR3 is 15 amino acids long. Germline-derived CDR1 and CDR2 are MDHEN and SYDVKM. The V end lost 6 bases, the J end lost 4 bases, and 19 bases lay between the germline ends. The CDR3 sequence: CASSSRRGSIYEQYF. The CDR3 nucleotides are TGTGCCAGCAGCTCCCGCCGGGGCTCAATTTACGAGCAGTACTTC. Based on the CDR3 plus reference TRBV28 and TRBJ2-7, the full variable domain is DVKVTQSSRYLVKRTGEKVFLECVQDMDHENMFWYRQDPGLGLRLIYFSYDVKMKEKGDIPEGYSVSREKKERFSLILESASTNQTSMYLCASSSRRGSIYEQYFGPGTRLTVT.

This clonotype was counted ten times or more. The chain uses TRBV12-3 or TRBV12-4 and TRBJ2-6; a weak D match, TRBD2 (6 bases). V shed 6 bases and J shed 2 bases, with 11 bases lying between them. The CDR3 covers 15 residues. The CDR3: CASRLRGTGANVLTF. The CDR3 nucleotides read TGTGCCAGCAGACTCCGGGGGACTGGGGCCAACGTCCTGACTTTC.

This clonotype came up many times. The rearrangement uses TRBV12-3 or TRBV12-4 and TRBJ1-4, with 8 bases fitting TRBD1. The CDR3 runs 20 residues. Trimming at V came to 3 bases and at J to 7 bases, leaving 22 bases not matched to a gene. The CDR3 DNA sequence: TGTGCCAGCAGTTTTCAGGGGGCGGTTTCGAGACTAAAATCTAGTGAAAAACTGTTTTTT. The encoded protein is CASSFQGAVSRLKSSEKLFF.